The rows below give T cell receptor beta chains drawn from one sample of a study of T-cell memory formation after mild COVID-19. TCRdb reprocessed the 5' RACE reads with MiXCR, giving one entry per CDR3 protein. The sample records about 45,000 distinct CDR3 sequences, approximately 6.8% being singletons. The material sequenced was PBMCs or a T cell subset sorted from them (not recorded which). Receptor source: a man aged 18 to 35 who had mild COVID-19 (a few samples of this study predate the infection). Cell type and time point are not known. Each CDR3 is given with its conserved first and last residue. Fields, in order: J gene, V gene, CDR3 protein.

J: TRBJ1-4
V: TRBV10-3
CDR3: CAIRGTDNEKLFF

J: TRBJ2-2
V: TRBV6-2/TRBV6-3
CDR3: CASSVSTNTGELFF

J: TRBJ2-7
V: TRBV21-1
CDR3: CASSPRTRTSYEQYF

J: TRBJ2-1
V: TRBV11-2
CDR3: CASSHRDPTANEQFF

J: TRBJ1-2
V: TRBV4-1
CDR3: CASSQGVGHTGGYTF

J: TRBJ2-2
V: TRBV7-2
CDR3: CASSPRPTGELFF

J: TRBJ2-2
V: TRBV7-2
CDR3: CASSLQGSGELFF

J: TRBJ2-3
V: TRBV28
CDR3: CASSPESSTDTQYF

J: TRBJ1-2
V: TRBV4-1
CDR3: CASSQAREGRGISNYGYTF

J: TRBJ1-5
V: TRBV3-1
CDR3: CASSLRGFGNQPQHF

J: TRBJ2-1
V: TRBV9
CDR3: CASSLSGGPYNEQFF

J: TRBJ1-5
V: TRBV3-1
CDR3: CASSVSGQPQHF

J: TRBJ2-1
V: TRBV24-1
CDR3: CATGSAGPRYNEQFF

J: TRBJ2-3
V: TRBV18
CDR3: CASTLWDGTDTQYF

J: TRBJ2-2
V: TRBV25-1
CDR3: CASTAPGELFF

J: TRBJ2-3
V: TRBV24-1
CDR3: CATSARGRGTDTQYF

J: TRBJ2-3
V: TRBV24-1
CDR3: CATSDQSTDTQYF

J: TRBJ2-3
V: TRBV6-2/TRBV6-3
CDR3: CASSYGTNTDTQYF

J: TRBJ2-2
V: TRBV10-3
CDR3: CAISELFFRGTGDTGELFF

J: TRBJ2-2
V: TRBV7-2
CDR3: CASRLLAGDTGELFF

J: TRBJ2-7
V: TRBV7-9
CDR3: CASSHEWGYEQYF

J: TRBJ2-1
V: TRBV5-1
CDR3: CASSSDRGNEQFF

J: TRBJ2-3
V: TRBV7-9
CDR3: CASSLGVRKRTDTQYF

J: TRBJ2-3
V: TRBV12-3/TRBV12-4
CDR3: CASSPYLKRTDTQYF

J: TRBJ1-1
V: TRBV18
CDR3: CASSPNRGLTNTEAFF

J: TRBJ2-5
V: TRBV5-1
CDR3: CASSIGQGQETQYF

J: TRBJ1-2
V: TRBV27
CDR3: CASSLSNVEGYTF

J: TRBJ1-1
V: TRBV12-3/TRBV12-4
CDR3: CASSFDRATEAFF

J: TRBJ1-1
V: TRBV18
CDR3: CASSPGQNTEAFF

J: TRBJ1-3
V: TRBV11-2
CDR3: CASSLTDSGNTIYF

J: TRBJ1-1
V: TRBV12-3/TRBV12-4
CDR3: CASSFRLNPEAFF

J: TRBJ2-3
V: TRBV3-1
CDR3: CASSHSREADTQYF

J: TRBJ1-1
V: TRBV18
CDR3: CASGKEGRGVEAFF

J: TRBJ1-2
V: TRBV4-3
CDR3: CASSQDLPSGGYTF

J: TRBJ2-5
V: TRBV5-1
CDR3: CASSLAGTGQETQYF

J: TRBJ2-1
V: TRBV9
CDR3: CASSPRGGSGGVGEQFF

J: TRBJ2-5
V: TRBV5-5
CDR3: CASSTQGSVFRDQETQYF

J: TRBJ1-1
V: TRBV7-2
CDR3: CASSPGQGRGNTEAFF

J: TRBJ2-5
V: TRBV9
CDR3: CASSVGLAGGSETQYF

J: TRBJ2-5
V: TRBV5-1
CDR3: CASSLGVEETQYF

J: TRBJ2-5
V: TRBV5-1
CDR3: CASSFQGDQETQYF

J: TRBJ2-1
V: TRBV10-3
CDR3: CAIRGSGSNNEQFF

J: TRBJ1-1
V: TRBV18
CDR3: CASSPMSGRHAEAFF

J: TRBJ2-2
V: TRBV6-1
CDR3: CASSDRSNTGELFF

J: TRBJ2-7
V: TRBV7-2
CDR3: CASSVSYGTGFEQYF

J: TRBJ2-3
V: TRBV12-3/TRBV12-4
CDR3: CASKRLAGGVSTDTQYF

J: TRBJ2-3
V: TRBV3-1
CDR3: CASSRETDTQYF

J: TRBJ1-1
V: TRBV3-1
CDR3: CASSRRGTEAFF

J: TRBJ2-2
V: TRBV15
CDR3: CATSRGGTGAGELFF

J: TRBJ1-1
V: TRBV28
CDR3: CASSPAPGITAFF

J: TRBJ1-1
V: TRBV24-1
CDR3: CATRTPAGTEAFF

J: TRBJ2-3
V: TRBV7-2
CDR3: CASSFAGPAKDTQYF

J: TRBJ2-2
V: TRBV6-5
CDR3: CASRGTGGLWGELFF

J: TRBJ1-6
V: TRBV7-9
CDR3: CASSLGGLNSPLHF